This T cell receptor beta chain was found in a study of blood T cell repertoires in COVID-19 (TCRdb year 2020). For context, the study as a whole: Samples from collaborators originated in the United States, Italy and Spain and spanned both the acute and convalescent phases of COVID-19. The prospective study material was composed of cDNA or gDNA derived from T cells, B-cell-depleted T cells, or PBMCs. The dataset comprised deeply sampled blood TCRbeta repertoires from subjects exposed to, actively infected with, or recovered from COVID-19. The repertoires were made available in a free public database intended to serve as a resource for research on the immune response to SARS-CoV-2. The samples were drawn from the first 160 participants of the ongoing ImmuneRACE study and from 950 to 1,500 subjects provided by 6 global collaborators. A de-identified subject ID, COVID-19 status, age in years and sex were almost always included in the sample metadata. Where available, HLA class I and class II types were obtained from metadata supplied by the sample provider rather than from assay-based typing.

In regard to this clone: Its antigen target is currently unknown. It has no much larger one-base neighbor in the sample; base qualities were not kept.

Taken from cysteine to phenylalanine, the CDR3 has 16 residues. Only CDR3 DNA is held: 48 bases, read in frame from base 1. After removal of 3 bases from V and 4 bases from J, the junction retains 5 bases not matched to a gene. CDR1 and CDR2 are read off the germline V gene as KGHDR and SFDVKD. TCRbeta CDR3 regions were amplified from genomic DNA using the immunoSEQ Assay, a bias-controlled multiplex PCR. From the authors' description of their analysis: Nucleated cell counts per sample were estimated from amplification of reference gene primers within the assay. To quantify the absolute abundance of each unique TCRbeta CDR3 rearrangement, sequence reads were collapsed and filtered. Productive Simpson clonality was computed per sample as the square root of Simpson's diversity index over productive rearrangements. TCRdb holds this immuneACCESS table with in-frame rearrangements only. Some clones are missing; in checked studies, unresolved V genes explain under half, and the rest has no known cause. The V and J calls and the clone size are those of that table, but D and trimming were determined from the DNA. Counted in this sample were some 200,000 clones; roughly 80% of them appeared once. The ten biggest clones cover 12% of the sample.

Overall results and qualifications from the work: How much clinical and demographic metadata was included differed by source and by participant, and the metadata was provided uncurated.

Participants in the prospective study were aged roughly 18 to 100 years, lived in 20 to 30 United States geographic areas, and enrolled through a virtual design. In the prospective study, participants were assigned to cohorts based on the clinical history participants reported in a screening survey and a study questionnaire. Recovered participants in ImmuneRACE Cohort 3 were defined as having two consecutive negative NP/OP PCR tests, clearance from a healthcare professional, or resolution of symptoms. In the prospective study, mobile phlebotomists collected whole blood, serum and a nasopharyngeal or oropharyngeal swab from each participant. Prospective study participants could optionally give additional blood draws and questionnaires over an approximately two-month period. Blood samples from the prospective study were shipped frozen or at room temperature prior to DNA extraction.

Recombination linked TRBV24-1 to TRBJ2-1, and TRBD2 aligns with 10 junction nucleotides. This receptor was taken from a man aged 35 to 55 who had recovered from COVID-19. The specimen was PBMCs or T cells enriched from blood (not recorded which). The nucleotide sequence is TGTGCCACCAGTGATCAAAGCGGGAGGGAATACAATGAGCAGTTCTTC. This yields the protein CATSDQSGREYNEQFF.